This paragraph reports one T cell receptor beta chain. Germline CDR1 LGHDT, CDR2 YNNKEL (reference sequence). Trimming removed 2 bases from V and 4 bases from J, with 12 bases in between. This CDR3 is built from 14 residues. The sample comes from a study of T cell responses to AZD1222 COVID-19 vaccine. The table came from immunoSEQ multiplex PCR; TCRdb's copy has only in-frame clones and leaves some out. The sample gives over 110,000 clones, 93% of which show up once; around 5.1% is in the top ten. The sequencing used peripheral blood, collected on day 0 of AZD1222 vaccination. The receptor comes from an adult in good health. The chain employs TRBV3-1 (or the pseudogene TRBV3-2) and TRBJ2-7; D not resolved. The CDR3 DNA is TGTGCCAGCAGCCAACTGGCGTACCTATACGAGCAGTACTTC. Encoded protein: CASSQLAYLYEQYF.